Shown below are 32 T cell receptor beta chains from a single sample sequenced in a study of T cells in Graves' hyperthyroidism and ophthalmopathy (dated by TCRdb to the late 2010s). Library creation used multiplex PCR. For sequencing, an Illumina HiSeq 2000 was employed. The TCR beta CDR3 regions were amplified from RNA transcripts. The TCR CDR3 was subjected to a first round of RT-PCR using the HTBI primer set and the Qiagen OneStep RT-PCR kit. TCRdb reanalyzed the raw reads on its own, using fastp at Q25 for trimming and MiXCR for clone calling, and kept in-frame beta chains. One record per CDR3 amino acid sequence lists the most common genes and DNA. The sample contains approximately 870,000 distinct CDR3 sequences, 38% of them found a single time. The biggest ten clones account for more than 7% of the sample. The sample taken for sequencing was blood. The receptors originated from a man younger than 35 with Graves' hyperthyroidism.

V and J are TRBV13 and TRBJ1-6; no clear D. Germline V lookup: CDR1 PRHDT, CDR2 FYEKMQ (reference sequence). Trimming stripped 5 bases from V and 8 bases from J, with 7 bases between. CDR3 length: 12 residues. The CDR3 sequence: CASSTNYSPLHF. DNA of the CDR3: TGTGCCAGCAGCACCAATTATTCACCCCTCCACTTT.

V usage is TRBV4-1 and J usage is TRBJ1-2, with D possibly TRBD1 on 6 matching bases. This CDR3 has 19 amino acids. Germline loops: CDR1 MGHRA, CDR2 YSYEKL. V shed 0 bases and J shed 10 bases, with 30 bases lying between them. CDR3 DNA sequence: TGCGCCAGCAGCCAAGATCTAGGGGGAAGGAAAGGAGGGAGAAATGACTACACCTTC. This translates into CASSQDLGGRKGGRNDYTF.

With regard to this clonotype: The junction departs from the called germline gene at one end, perhaps through a read error. This chain connects TRBV7-2 to TRBJ2-5, with D possibly matching TRBD2 (5 bases). Germline values: CDR1 SGHTA, CDR2 FQGNSA. The CDR3 extends over 13 amino acids. The CDR3 sequence: CASSIGLREAQYF. The CDR3 bases are TGTGCCAGCAGCATCGGACTCAGAGAGGCCCAGTACTTC.

V usage is TRBV19 and J usage is TRBJ2-7; TRBD1 might be the D (5 bases). In germline, CDR1 is LNHDA, CDR2 SQIVND (reference sequence). V lost 5 bases and J lost 1, with 18 bases in between. The CDR3 is 16 amino acids. The CDR3 nucleotides are TGTGCCAGTAGTGCCCCTGGGGCGGTGACTTCCTACGAGCAGTACTTC. As protein: CASSAPGAVTSYEQYF.

V gene TRBV10-3 combines with J gene TRBJ1-4; D uncertain. Trimming stripped 10 bases from V and 1 base from J, with 13 bases between. The length of the CDR3 is 14 residues. Germline V CDR1 and CDR2: ENHRY, SYGVKD. CDR3 DNA: TGTGCCAGCAAGTTCGCGGTAACTAATGAAAAACTGTTTTTT. It yields the protein CASKFAVTNEKLFF.

Remarks on this clonotype: A single base separates this from a much larger clone, so it may be a read error. The gene calls are TRBV19 and TRBJ2-7; maybe TRBD2 (5 bases). The CDR3 has 15 residues. Germline V CDR1 and CDR2: LNHDA, SQIVND (reference sequence). CDR3 nucleotides: TGTGCCAGTAGCTACAAGGACTGGAGCTCCAACGAGCAGTACTTC. Translating gives CASSYKDWSSNEQYF.

This clonotype was counted only a few times. The chain couples TRBV7-9 to TRBJ2-6; D gene uncertain. V lost 2 bases and J lost 0, with 11 bases in between. This CDR3 comprises 17 residues. Germline V gene lookup returns CDR1 SEHNR and CDR2 FQNEAQ (reference sequence). Here the CDR3 DNA reads TGTGCCAGCAGCTTACGCCCGGGCCTCTCTGGGGCCAACGTCCTGACTTTC. As protein: CASSLRPGLSGANVLTF.

The genes are TRBV5-1 and TRBJ2-2, with D maybe TRBD2 (5 bases). Looked up from germline, CDR1 is SGHRS and CDR2 is YFSETQ. This CDR3 comprises 13 residues. Trimming shortened V by 5 bases and J by 5 bases, and 10 bases separated the two germline ends. The CDR3 nucleotides read TGCGCCAGCAGACTAGGCTTTACCGGGGAGCTGTTTTTT. Amino acid sequence: CASRLGFTGELFF.

There are a few counts of this clonotype. J is TRBJ1-6 and V is TRBV4-1; TRBD1 is a possible D gene (6 bases). V was cut by 1 base and J by 10 bases, with 11 bases left in between. The germline gives CDR1 MGHRA, CDR2 YSYEKL. The CDR3 is 14 residues long. The CDR3 DNA reads TGCGCCAGCAGCCAAGCCGGAGGGGGGTCACCCCTCCACTTT. It yields the protein CASSQAGGGSPLHF.

This clonotype showed up many times. This chain links TRBV29-1 with TRBJ2-7; 7 bases align to TRBD1. V lost 7 bases and J lost 5; bases outside the gene matches: 5. CDR1 is SQVTM, CDR2 ANQGSEA, per germline. This CDR3 spans 11 amino acids. The chain's CDR3 is CSAGQENEQYF. The CDR3 coding sequence is TGCAGCGCTGGACAGGAGAACGAGCAGTACTTC.

This chain connects TRBV5-4 to TRBJ1-6; 9 bases line up with TRBD1. The V gene end was trimmed by 6 bases and the J gene end by 4 bases; junction bases not matched to a gene: 5. This CDR3 is 15 amino acids long. The germline gives CDR1 SGHNT, CDR2 YYREEE (reference sequence). CDR3 in amino acids: CASIDGQGYNSPLHF. The CDR3 region has the DNA TGTGCCAGCATAGACGGACAGGGGTATAATTCACCCCTCCACTTT.

This clonotype has ten or more counts. V is TRBV12-3 or TRBV12-4 and J is TRBJ1-4; D not certain. The CDR3 contains 14 residues. V lost 4 bases, J lost 8 bases, and 14 bases lay in between. The CDR3 bases are TGTGCCAGCAGTTCAGGCGGCTTCCTCGAAAAACTGTTTTTT. Translation: CASSSGGFLEKLFF.

The rearrangement uses TRBV5-8 and TRBJ1-6, with no clear D. Deletions cut 5 bases from V and 6 bases from J, with 6 bases between. Looked up from germline, CDR1 is SGHTS and CDR2 is YDEGEE. The CDR3 sequence is 12 residues long. In DNA form, the CDR3 reads TGTGCCAGCAGGGGTGTTAATTCACCCCTCCACTTT. Residues: CASRGVNSPLHF.

The chain has TRBV12-3 or TRBV12-4 and TRBJ1-1; tentative D call: TRBD1 (6 bases). This CDR3 is 14 amino acids long. V lost 3 bases, J lost 0 bases, and 8 bases lay in between. The CDR3 coding sequence is TGTGCCAGCAGTTTTGAGGGGGTGAACACTGAAGCTTTCTTT. It codes for CASSFEGVNTEAFF.

This clonotype showed up many times. The rearrangement links TRBV7-6 to TRBJ2-7, with D maybe TRBD1 (5 bases). This CDR3 has 13 amino acids. Germline loops: CDR1 SGHVS, CDR2 FNYEAQ. The ends were cut back, 4 bases at V and 6 bases at J, with 13 bases in the middle. The chain's CDR3 is CASSWGGGAEQYF. In nucleotides, the CDR3 is TGTGCCAGCAGCTGGGGCGGTGGGGCCGAGCAGTACTTC.

This chain uses TRBV14 with TRBJ2-7; TRBD1 might be the D (6 bases). Germline V gene data show CDR1 as SGHDN and CDR2 as FVKESK. The V and J ends lost 1 base and 3 bases respectively, with 10 bases between them. The CDR3 totals 14 residues. CDR3: CASSQGTENYEQYF. The CDR3 DNA reads as TGTGCCAGCAGCCAAGGGACAGAGAACTACGAGCAGTACTTC.

This clonotype was counted at least ten times. The chain links TRBV10-3 to TRBJ1-5; 7 bases line up with TRBD1. With 10 bases clipped from V and 0 bases from J, the junction kept 6 bases outside the gene matches. Germline V gene sequence: CDR1 ENHRY, CDR2 SYGVKD. The CDR3 is made up of 14 amino acids. The CDR3 sequence: CATSQGDSNQPQHF. CDR3 nucleotides: TGTGCCACCAGCCAGGGGGATAGCAATCAGCCCCAGCATTTT.

This clonotype has at least ten counts. This sequence joins TRBV12-3 or TRBV12-4 and TRBJ1-6; no definite D call. CDR3 length: 14 residues. Trimming took off 1 base at V and 5 bases at J, with 6 bases between the two ends. CDR3 protein: CASSLGQHNSPLHF. The CDR3 bases are TGTGCCAGCAGTTTAGGCCAGCATAATTCACCCCTCCACTTT.

CDR3 protein: CASMVGTHNTGELFF. In DNA, the CDR3 is TGTGCCAGCATGGTAGGGACTCATAACACCGGGGAGCTGTTTTTT. The rearrangement links TRBV2 to TRBJ2-2; possibly TRBD2 for D (6 bases). V was clipped by 7 bases and J by 2 bases, with 14 bases between them. The CDR3 extends over 15 amino acids. Per germline, CDR1 SNHLY and CDR2 FYNNEI.

Only a few counts were recorded for this clonotype. A much larger clone lies one base from this, so it may be a read error. The final CDR3 position lacks the conserved phenylalanine or tryptophan, pointing to a likely read error. The rearrangement uses TRBV19 and TRBJ1-1; D is ambiguous. Germline V lookup: CDR1 LNHDA, CDR2 SQIVND (reference sequence). The CDR3 runs to 13 residues. The V and J ends lost 4 bases and 0 bases respectively, with 6 bases between them. The CDR3 loop is CASSTALNTEAFL. In nucleotides, the CDR3 is TGTGCCAGTAGTACCGCCCTGAACACTGAAGCTTTCCTT.

About this clonotype: The junction shows a germline mismatch at one end, possibly a read error. The chain carries TRBV10-2 and TRBJ1-1; 7 positions agree with TRBD1. Per the germline V gene, CDR1 is WSHSY and CDR2 is SAAADI. This CDR3 has 13 residues. The CDR3 here is CASSQGVRTEAFF. The CDR3 nucleotides are TGTGCCAGCAGCCAGGGGGTGAGGACTGAAGCTTTCTTT.

With respect to this clonotype: A much more abundant neighbour one base away suggests this may be a read error. The genes are TRBV29-1 and TRBJ2-2, with a tentative D call TRBD2 (5 bases). The CDR3 extends over 14 amino acids. CDR1 is SQVTM and CDR2 is ANQGSEA in the germline V gene. Written as DNA, the CDR3 is TGCAGCGGAGAACGGACTTCCCTCACCGGGAAGCTGTTTTTT. Translation gives CSGERTSLTGKLFF.

This chain connects TRBV29-1 to TRBJ2-7; TRBD2 aligns across 7 bases. Germline CDR1 is SQVTM and CDR2 is ANQGSEA. CDR3 length equals 11 residues. Germline trimming cut 8 bases from V and 3 bases from J; bases unmatched to any gene: 4. The DNA for the CDR3 is TGCAGCTCCCCGGGGGGCTACGAGCAGTACTTC. Translation: CSSPGGYEQYF.

The J gene is TRBJ2-5, the V gene TRBV7-3, with 7 bases matching TRBD1. Germline CDR1 and CDR2: SGHTA and FQGTGA. J gave up 1 base and V 0 bases, and 5 bases lay outside the gene matches. The CDR3 totals 16 residues. This chain's CDR3 is CASSLTGGSGQETQYF. The CDR3 bases are TGTGCCAGCAGCTTAACAGGGGGCAGTGGCCAAGAGACCCAGTACTTC. Using reference TRBV7-3 and TRBJ2-5 for the parts outside the CDR3, the full variable domain is GAGVSQTPSNKVTEKGKYVELRCDPISGHTALYWYRQSLGQGPEFLIYFQGTGAADDSGLPNDRFFAVRPEGSVSTLKIQRTERGDSAVYLCASSLTGGSGQETQYFGPGTRLLVL.

This clonotype appeared many times. The chain joins TRBV15 to TRBJ1-4, with 11 bases fitting TRBD1. The J segment lost 8 bases and the V segment lost 6 bases, leaving 8 bases of the junction unmatched. The CDR3 has 15 amino acids. The germline V gene has CDR1 LNHNV and CDR2 YYDKDF (reference sequence). CDR3 nucleotides: TGTGCCACCAGGGAAGGACAGGGGGCAAAAGAAAAACTGTTTTTT. Translating it yields CATREGQGAKEKLFF.

Ten or more counts support this clonotype. V and J are TRBV10-3 and TRBJ2-7; either TRBD1 or TRBD2 may supply D (7 bases each). The CDR3 consists of 13 residues. With 7 bases removed from V and 1 base from J, the gap between germline ends came to 11 bases. Germline V CDR1 and CDR2: ENHRY, SYGVKD. The CDR3 loop is CAITRGGSYEQYF. CDR3 sequence (DNA): TGTGCCATCACCAGGGGGGGGTCCTACGAGCAGTACTTC.

This clonotype appeared a few times. The chain has TRBV28 and TRBJ2-7, with a weak D call TRBD1 (6 bases). Germline V gene lookup returns CDR1 MDHEN and CDR2 SYDVKM. V lost 8 bases, J lost 3 bases, and 17 bases lay in between. This CDR3 region has 14 residues. The CDR3 nucleotides read TGTGCCAGCGGACTGGGACAATATGACTACGAGCAGTACTTC. Protein product: CASGLGQYDYEQYF.

The J gene is TRBJ2-2, the V gene TRBV19, with D tentatively TRBD2 (5 bases). In germline, CDR1 is LNHDA, CDR2 SQIVND (reference sequence). V lost 0 bases and J lost 4, with 15 bases in between. CDR3 length: 17 amino acids. CDR3 bases: TGTGCCAGTAGTATAGATATCGGCTATGGAGGCACCGGGGAGCTGTTTTTT. Translation gives CASSIDIGYGGTGELFF.

Points on this clonotype: Only one base separates this from a far larger clonotype, so it likely reflects a read error. The chain recombines TRBV19 with TRBJ1-1; 9 positions agree with TRBD1. The CDR3 consists of 13 residues. CDR1 and CDR2 (germline): LNHDA, SQIVND (reference sequence). V lost 10 bases and J lost 5; bases outside the gene matches: 8. The DNA of the CDR3 is TGTGCCAATAGCCCGGGACAGGGAACTGAAGCTTTCTTT. It encodes CANSPGQGTEAFF.

This clonotype was observed a handful of times. The chain recombines TRBV19 with TRBJ2-5, with 12 bases lining up with TRBD2. The CDR3 runs 17 residues. Germline CDR1 LNHDA, CDR2 SQIVND (reference sequence). V lost 5 bases and J lost 1; bases outside the gene matches: 8. The CDR3 here is CASSPWTSGTRQETQYF. CDR3 DNA sequence: TGTGCCAGTAGTCCCTGGACTAGCGGGACTCGCCAAGAGACCCAGTACTTC.

In its sample, this clonotype was seen many times. This chain links TRBV15 with TRBJ2-2, with 9 bases matching TRBD2. Trimming took 8 bases from V and 3 from J; bases not matched to a gene: 4. The V gene's germline CDR1 is LNHNV and CDR2 YYDKDF (reference sequence). CDR3 length equals 14 residues. The CDR3 reads CATGSGGDTGELFF. The CDR3 DNA follows: TGTGCCACCGGTAGCGGGGGCGACACCGGGGAGCTGTTTTTT.

A few counts support this clonotype. The chain links TRBV9 to TRBJ2-7, with a possible D match to TRBD1 (6 bases). V was cut by 4 bases and J by 6 bases, with 11 bases left in between. The germline gives CDR1 SGDLS, CDR2 YYNGEE. This CDR3 is built from 12 residues. Here the CDR3 reads CASSQDRSEQYF. CDR3 coding DNA: TGTGCCAGCAGCCAAGACAGGAGCGAGCAGTACTTC.